The 7 T cell receptor beta chains below were found in one sample sequenced in a study of shared T cell receptors in the human thymus. The repertoire was sequenced with immunoSEQ multiplex PCR; TCRdb's copy has only in-frame clones and lacks some. The sample shows 700,000 to 750,000 clones, around 85% of them seen only once. A further study also used this sample, focusing on human thymus T cells.

The specimen sequenced was thymocytes. All receptors come from a girl less than two years old with a congenital heart defect.

This chain joins TRBV25-1 and TRBJ2-1; D is ambiguous. Germline V gene sequence: CDR1 MGHDK, CDR2 SYGVNS. Trimming took 5 bases from V and 10 from J, leaving 9 bases between them. CDR3 length equals 11 residues. The CDR3 DNA reads as TGTGCCAGCAGTTTGTCCTCGGAGCAGTTCTTC. It specifies CASSLSSEQFF.

This chain links TRBV5-4 with TRBJ1-2; 9 bases match TRBD1. Germline CDR1 is SGHNT and CDR2 is YYREEE (reference sequence). This CDR3 comprises 15 residues. The ends lost 2 bases at V and 5 bases at J; junction bases unmatched: 7. Written as DNA, the CDR3 is TGTGCCAGCAGCTTAGCGGGGGACAGGGAATATGGCTACACCTTC. Its protein is CASSLAGDREYGYTF.

The chain uses TRBV19 and TRBJ2-1; 11 nucleotides agree with TRBD2. This CDR3 is 17 amino acids long. Per the germline V gene, CDR1 is LNHDA and CDR2 is SQIVND (reference sequence). V shed 1 base, J shed 0 bases, and the junction held 2 bases outside the gene matches. The CDR3 here is CASSIGTSGSSYNEQFF. Here the CDR3 DNA reads TGTGCCAGTAGTATAGGAACTAGCGGGAGCTCCTACAATGAGCAGTTCTTC.

This clone has more than one count but fewer than ten. V usage is TRBV7-8 and J usage is TRBJ1-5; D is possibly TRBD1 (5 bases). The CDR3 length is 17 residues. CDR1 and CDR2 (germline): SGHVS, FQNEAQ. V was cut by 8 bases and J by 0 bases, with 20 bases left in between. This CDR3 reads CASCLGAGPYSNQPQHF. DNA of the CDR3: TGTGCCAGCTGTCTTGGCGCGGGACCTTATAGCAATCAGCCCCAGCATTTT.

This clone was found once. The J gene is TRBJ2-5, the V gene TRBV11-2; 7 bases map to TRBD1. V gave up 0 bases and J gave up 1 base; unmatched junction bases: 11. This CDR3 contains 18 residues. The germline CDR1 and CDR2 sequences are SGHAT and FQNNGV. The CDR3 DNA reads TGTGCCAGCAGCTTAGATCTTTCGACAGGGCTGCTCCAAGAGACCCAGTACTTC. Translated: CASSLDLSTGLLQETQYF.

DNA of the CDR3: TGCAGCGTTGGGTCGGACAGGGGAGCCGGGGAGCTGTTTTTT. Translated, it gives CSVGSDRGAGELFF. The rearrangement joins TRBV29-1 to TRBJ2-2, with 9 bases matching TRBD1. Germline CDR1 and CDR2: SQVTM and ANQGSEA. V lost 4 bases to trimming and J lost 6 bases; unmatched junction nucleotides: 6. The length of the CDR3 is 14 residues.

The rearrangement joins TRBV27 to TRBJ1-1; 8 bases match TRBD1. V shed 3 bases and J 4 bases; nucleotides not matched to a gene: 13. This CDR3 has 17 amino acids. Germline assignment: CDR1 MNHEY and CDR2 SMNVEV (reference sequence). The CDR3 region has the DNA TGTGCCAGCAGTTTCAGGGGGCTCTTGAGTCAGAGCACTGAAGCTTTCTTT. Protein: CASSFRGLLSQSTEAFF.